This TCR beta chain originates from a study of OX40 agonist ivuxolimab in advanced cancers. Germline V lookup: CDR1 SGHRS, CDR2 YFSETQ. The V and J ends lost 0 bases and 1 base respectively, with 8 bases between them. The CDR3 loop spans 15 amino acids. Libraries were prepared by immunoSEQ multiplex PCR; TCRdb keeps only in-frame clonotypes and omits some of them. This repertoire shows tens of thousands of clones, more than 80% found once; its top ten account for 0.6% to 0.8%. This chain connects TRBV5-1 to TRBJ2-1; D may be TRBD2 (6 bases). The clonotype comes from an adult with an advanced solid tumor such as melanoma, head and neck, liver or kidney cancer. The source was CD4+ or CD8+ T cells sorted from blood, collected in a trial of the OX40 agonist ivuxolimab. Here the CDR3 reads CASSLEEGSYNEQFF. DNA for the CDR3: TGCGCCAGCAGCTTGGAGGAGGGTTCCTACAATGAGCAGTTCTTC.